This T cell receptor beta chain was recovered during a study of OX40 agonist ivuxolimab in advanced cancers. For the study at large: Clinicians treated patients with ivuxolimab, an agonistic anti-OX40 (CD134) antibody. Each dose-escalation patient presented with hepatocellular carcinoma, melanoma, renal cell or head and neck cancer.

V shed 3 bases and J 3 bases; nucleotides not matched to a gene: 7. Germline V gives CDR1 SGDLS, CDR2 YYNGEE. The CDR3 runs to 15 residues. Here immunoSEQ multiplex PCR was the method, and the copy in TCRdb shows in-frame clones only, minus some. This table holds 30,000 to 40,000 clones, about 90% found once. To note about this clone: Its antigen is currently unknown.

Regarding the study as a whole: Low normalized clonal expansion also occurred in some nonresponding patients. By week 6 at 0.1 to 3.0 mg/kg, blood CD4+ and CD8+ T cells had expanded clonally.

V and J are TRBV9 and TRBJ2-3, with 7 nucleotides matching TRBD2. The sequence was obtained from an adult with an advanced solid tumor such as melanoma, head and neck, liver or kidney cancer. Sequenced material: CD4+ or CD8+ T cells sorted from blood, taken in a trial of the OX40 agonist ivuxolimab. CDR3 in DNA: TGTGCCAGCAGCGCTAGCGGCTATCGGACAGATACGCAGTATTTT. It specifies CASSASGYRTDTQYF.